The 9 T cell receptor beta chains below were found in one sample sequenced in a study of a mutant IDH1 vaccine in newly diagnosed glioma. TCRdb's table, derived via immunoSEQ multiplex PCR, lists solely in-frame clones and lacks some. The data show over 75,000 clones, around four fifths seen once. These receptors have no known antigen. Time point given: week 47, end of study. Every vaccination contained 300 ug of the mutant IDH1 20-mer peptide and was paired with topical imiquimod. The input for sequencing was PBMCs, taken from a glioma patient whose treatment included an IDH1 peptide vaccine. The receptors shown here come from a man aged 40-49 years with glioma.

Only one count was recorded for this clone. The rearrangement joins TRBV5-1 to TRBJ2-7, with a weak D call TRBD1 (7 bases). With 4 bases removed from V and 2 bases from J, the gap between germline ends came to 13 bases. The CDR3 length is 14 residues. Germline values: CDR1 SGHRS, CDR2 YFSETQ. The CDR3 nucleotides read TGCGCCAGCAGCGCGGGACAGCCCCCCTACGAGCAGTACTTC. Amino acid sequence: CASSAGQPPYEQYF.

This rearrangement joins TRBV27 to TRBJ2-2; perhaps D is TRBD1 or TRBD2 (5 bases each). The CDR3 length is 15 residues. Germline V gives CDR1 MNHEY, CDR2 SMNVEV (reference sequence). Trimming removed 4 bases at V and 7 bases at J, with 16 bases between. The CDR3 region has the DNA TGTGCCAGCAGTTCGGGACCCCCAAGGGGCGGGGAGCTGTTTTTT. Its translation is CASSSGPPRGGELFF.

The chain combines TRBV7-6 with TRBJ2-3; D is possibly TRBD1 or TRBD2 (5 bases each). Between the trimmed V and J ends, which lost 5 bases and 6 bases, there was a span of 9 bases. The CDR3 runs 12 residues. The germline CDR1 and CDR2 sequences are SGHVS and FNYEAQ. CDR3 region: CASSGGGDTQYF. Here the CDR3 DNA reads TGTGCCAGCAGCGGGGGTGGGGATACGCAGTATTTT.

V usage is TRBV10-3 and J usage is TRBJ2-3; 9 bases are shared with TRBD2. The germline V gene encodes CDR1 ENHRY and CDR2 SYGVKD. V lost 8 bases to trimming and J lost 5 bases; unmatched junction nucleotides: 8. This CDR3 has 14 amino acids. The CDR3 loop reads CAIARPSGVDTQYF. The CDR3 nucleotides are TGTGCCATCGCGAGGCCTAGCGGGGTAGATACGCAGTATTTT.

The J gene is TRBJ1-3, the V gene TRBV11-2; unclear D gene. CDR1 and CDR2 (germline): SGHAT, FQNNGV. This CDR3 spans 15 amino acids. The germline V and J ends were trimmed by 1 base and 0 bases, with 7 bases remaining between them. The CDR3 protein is CASSLAQISGNTIYF. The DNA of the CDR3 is TGTGCCAGCAGCTTAGCTCAGATCTCTGGAAACACCATATATTTT.

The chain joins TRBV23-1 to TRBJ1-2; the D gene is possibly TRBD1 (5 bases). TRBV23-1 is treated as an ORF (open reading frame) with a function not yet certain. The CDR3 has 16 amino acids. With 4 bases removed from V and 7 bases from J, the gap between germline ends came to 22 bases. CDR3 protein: CASSLWGPSGETGYTF. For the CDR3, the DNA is TGCGCCAGCAGTCTTTGGGGTCCGTCGGGGGAAACTGGCTACACCTTC.

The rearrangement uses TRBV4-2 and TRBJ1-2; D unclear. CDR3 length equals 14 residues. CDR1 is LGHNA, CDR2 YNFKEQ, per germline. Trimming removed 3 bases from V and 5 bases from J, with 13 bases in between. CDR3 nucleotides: TGTGCCAGCAGCCAGTCGACTCGGGAGTATGGCTACACCTTC. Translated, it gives CASSQSTREYGYTF.

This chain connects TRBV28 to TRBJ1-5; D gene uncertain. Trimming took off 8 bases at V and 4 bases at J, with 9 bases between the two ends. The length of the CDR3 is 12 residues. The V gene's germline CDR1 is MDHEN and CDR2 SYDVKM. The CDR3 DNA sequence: TGTGCCAGCGTTATCGGGAATCAGCCCCAGCATTTT. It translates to CASVIGNQPQHF.

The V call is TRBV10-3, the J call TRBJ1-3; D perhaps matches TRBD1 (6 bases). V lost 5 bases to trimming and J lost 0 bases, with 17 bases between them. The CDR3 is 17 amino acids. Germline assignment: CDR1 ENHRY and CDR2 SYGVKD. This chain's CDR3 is CAISQTLQGNSGNTIYF. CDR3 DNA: TGTGCCATCAGTCAGACTCTCCAGGGGAACTCTGGAAACACCATATATTTT.